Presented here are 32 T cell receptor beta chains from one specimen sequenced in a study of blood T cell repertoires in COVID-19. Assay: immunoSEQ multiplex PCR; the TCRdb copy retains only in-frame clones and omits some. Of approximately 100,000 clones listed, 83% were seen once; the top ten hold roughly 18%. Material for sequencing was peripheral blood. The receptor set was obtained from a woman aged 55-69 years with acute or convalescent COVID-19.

Here the CDR3 DNA reads TGTGCCACCAGCAGAGGGGGGGGCACCATCTCTGGAAACACCATATATTTT. Amino acid sequence: CATSRGGGTISGNTIYF. This chain links TRBV15 with TRBJ1-3; the D gene is possibly TRBD1 (6 bases). Trimming removed 1 base at V and 0 bases at J, with 13 bases between. From germline, CDR1 is LNHNV and CDR2 YYDKDF (reference sequence). The CDR3 totals 17 residues.

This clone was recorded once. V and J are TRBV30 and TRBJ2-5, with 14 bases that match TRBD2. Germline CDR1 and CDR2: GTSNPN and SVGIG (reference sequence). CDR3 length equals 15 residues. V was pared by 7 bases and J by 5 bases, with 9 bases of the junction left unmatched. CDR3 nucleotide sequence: TGTGCCTCGATTCAGGGACTAGCGGGAGTGGAGACCCAGTACTTC. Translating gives CASIQGLAGVETQYF.

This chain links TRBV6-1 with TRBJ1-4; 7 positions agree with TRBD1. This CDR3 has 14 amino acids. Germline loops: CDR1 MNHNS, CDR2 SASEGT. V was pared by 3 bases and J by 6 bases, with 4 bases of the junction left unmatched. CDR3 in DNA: TGTGCCAGCAGTGAGGGGACAGTTGATGAAAAACTGTTTTTT. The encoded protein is CASSEGTVDEKLFF.

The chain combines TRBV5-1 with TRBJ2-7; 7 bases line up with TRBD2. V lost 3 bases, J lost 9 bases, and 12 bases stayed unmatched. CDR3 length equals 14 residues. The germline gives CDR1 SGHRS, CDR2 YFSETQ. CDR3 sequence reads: CASSSGLDALGQYF. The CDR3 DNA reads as TGCGCCAGCAGCTCCGGACTAGATGCCTTGGGGCAGTACTTC.

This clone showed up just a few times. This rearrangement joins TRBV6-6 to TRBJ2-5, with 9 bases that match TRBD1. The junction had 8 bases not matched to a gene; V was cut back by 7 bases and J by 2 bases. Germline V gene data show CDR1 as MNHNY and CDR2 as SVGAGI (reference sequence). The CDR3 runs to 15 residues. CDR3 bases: TGTGCCAGCACCCGAACGACAGGGGGACAAGAGACCCAGTACTTC. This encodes CASTRTTGGQETQYF.

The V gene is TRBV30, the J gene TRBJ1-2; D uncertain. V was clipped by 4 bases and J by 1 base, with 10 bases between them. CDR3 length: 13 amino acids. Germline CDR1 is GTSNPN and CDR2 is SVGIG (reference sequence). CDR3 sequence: CAWTRDNNYGYTF. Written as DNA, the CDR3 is TGTGCCTGGACGCGGGATAATAACTATGGCTACACCTTC. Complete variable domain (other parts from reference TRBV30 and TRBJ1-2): SQTIHQWPATLVQPVGSPLSLECTVEGTSNPNLYWYRQAAGRGLQLLFYSVGIGQISSEVPQNLSASRPQDRQFILSSKKLLLSDSGFYLCAWTRDNNYGYTFGSGTRLTVV.

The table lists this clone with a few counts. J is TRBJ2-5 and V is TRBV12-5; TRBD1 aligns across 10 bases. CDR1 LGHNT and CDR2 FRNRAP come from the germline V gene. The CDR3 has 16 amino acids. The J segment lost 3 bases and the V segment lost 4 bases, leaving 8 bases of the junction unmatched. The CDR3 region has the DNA TGTGCTAGTGGTTCTAGTGGGACAGGGGCCAAAGAGACCCAGTACTTC. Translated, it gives CASGSSGTGAKETQYF.

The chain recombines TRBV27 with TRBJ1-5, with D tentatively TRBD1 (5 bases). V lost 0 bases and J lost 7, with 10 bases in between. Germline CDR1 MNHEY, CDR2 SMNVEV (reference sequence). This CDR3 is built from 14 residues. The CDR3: CASSLSIGGQPQHF. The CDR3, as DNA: TGTGCCAGCAGTTTATCCATCGGGGGGCAGCCCCAGCATTTT.

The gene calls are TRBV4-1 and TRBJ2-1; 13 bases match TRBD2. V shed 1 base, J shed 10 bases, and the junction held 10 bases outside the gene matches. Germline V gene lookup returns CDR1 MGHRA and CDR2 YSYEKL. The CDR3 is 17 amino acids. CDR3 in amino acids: CASSQGVGLAGEGEQFF. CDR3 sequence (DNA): TGCGCCAGCAGCCAAGGGGTCGGACTAGCGGGGGAGGGAGAGCAGTTCTTC.

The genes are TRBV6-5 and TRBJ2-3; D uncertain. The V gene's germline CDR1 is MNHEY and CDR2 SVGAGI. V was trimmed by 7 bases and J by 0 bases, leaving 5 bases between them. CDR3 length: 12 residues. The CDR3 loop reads CASKQSTDTQYF. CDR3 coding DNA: TGTGCCAGCAAACAGAGCACAGATACGCAGTATTTT.

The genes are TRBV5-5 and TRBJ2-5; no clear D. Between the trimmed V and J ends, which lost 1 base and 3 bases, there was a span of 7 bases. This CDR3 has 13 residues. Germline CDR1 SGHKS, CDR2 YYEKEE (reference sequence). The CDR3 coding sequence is TGTGCCAGCAGCTTGTTAACAGAAGAGACCCAGTACTTC. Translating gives CASSLLTEETQYF.

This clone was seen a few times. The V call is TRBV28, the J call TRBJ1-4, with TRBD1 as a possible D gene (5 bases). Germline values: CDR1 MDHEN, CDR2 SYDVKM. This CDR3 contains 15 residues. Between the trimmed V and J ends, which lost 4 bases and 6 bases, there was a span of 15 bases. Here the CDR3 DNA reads TGTGCCAGCAGTTCCCCCAGGGCAGGGCATGAAAAACTGTTTTTT. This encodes CASSSPRAGHEKLFF.

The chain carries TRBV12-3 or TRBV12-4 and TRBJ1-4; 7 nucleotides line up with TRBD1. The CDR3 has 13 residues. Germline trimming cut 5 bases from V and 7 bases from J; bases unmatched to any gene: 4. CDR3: CASSGTESEKLFF. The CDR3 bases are TGTGCCAGCAGTGGGACAGAGAGTGAAAAACTGTTTTTT.

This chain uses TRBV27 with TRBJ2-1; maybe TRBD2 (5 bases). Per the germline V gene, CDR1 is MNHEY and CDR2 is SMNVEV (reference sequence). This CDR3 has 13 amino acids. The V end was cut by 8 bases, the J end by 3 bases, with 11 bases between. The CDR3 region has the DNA TGTGCCAGCGCGGACTCGAACTACAATGAGCAGTTCTTC. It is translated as CASADSNYNEQFF.

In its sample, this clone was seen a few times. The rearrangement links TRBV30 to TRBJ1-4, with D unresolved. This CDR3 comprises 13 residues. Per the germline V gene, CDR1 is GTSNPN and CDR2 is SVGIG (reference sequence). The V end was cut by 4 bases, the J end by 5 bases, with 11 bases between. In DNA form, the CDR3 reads TGTGCCTGGAATCAAGACGGGAATGAAAAACTGTTTTTT. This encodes CAWNQDGNEKLFF.

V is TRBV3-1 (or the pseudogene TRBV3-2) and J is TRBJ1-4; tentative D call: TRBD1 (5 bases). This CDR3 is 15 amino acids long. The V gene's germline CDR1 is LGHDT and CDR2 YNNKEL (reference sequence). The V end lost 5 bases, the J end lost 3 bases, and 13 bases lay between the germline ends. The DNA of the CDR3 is TGTGCCAGCAGCAATCCAGGGTGGGCTAATGAAAAACTGTTTTTT. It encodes CASSNPGWANEKLFF.

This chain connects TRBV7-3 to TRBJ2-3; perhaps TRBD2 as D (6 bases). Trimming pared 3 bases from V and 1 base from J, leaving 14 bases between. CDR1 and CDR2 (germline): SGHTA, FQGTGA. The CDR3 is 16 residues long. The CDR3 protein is CASSFLPGGGTDTQYF. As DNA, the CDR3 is TGTGCCAGCAGCTTTCTCCCGGGCGGGGGCACAGATACGCAGTATTTT.

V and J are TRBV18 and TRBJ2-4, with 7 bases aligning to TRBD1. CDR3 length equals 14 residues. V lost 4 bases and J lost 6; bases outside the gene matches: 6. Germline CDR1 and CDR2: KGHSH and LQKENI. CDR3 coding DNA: TGTGCCAGCTCACACCCGGGACAGCCAAACATTCAGTACTTC. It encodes CASSHPGQPNIQYF.

The CDR3 spells CATSKLVSYEQYF. The CDR3 DNA is TGTGCCACCAGCAAACTGGTTTCCTACGAGCAGTACTTC. The rearrangement joins TRBV15 to TRBJ2-7; no clear D gene. Germline CDR1 and CDR2: LNHNV and YYDKDF (reference sequence). V lost 4 bases and J lost 1, with 8 bases in between. This CDR3 has 13 amino acids.

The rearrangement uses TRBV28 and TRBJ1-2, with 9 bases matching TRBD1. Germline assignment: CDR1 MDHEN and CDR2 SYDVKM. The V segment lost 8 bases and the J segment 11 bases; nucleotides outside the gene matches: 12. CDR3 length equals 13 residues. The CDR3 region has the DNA TGTGCCAGCTTGCCGGGACAGGGAGTCGGATACACCTTC. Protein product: CASLPGQGVGYTF.

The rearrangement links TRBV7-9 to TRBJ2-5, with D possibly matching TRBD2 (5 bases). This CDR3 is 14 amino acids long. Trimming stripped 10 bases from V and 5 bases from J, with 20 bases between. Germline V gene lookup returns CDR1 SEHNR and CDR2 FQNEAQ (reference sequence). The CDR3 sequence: CATNPSGWRETQYF. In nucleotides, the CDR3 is TGTGCCACCAACCCCTCGGGGTGGCGGGAGACCCAGTACTTC.

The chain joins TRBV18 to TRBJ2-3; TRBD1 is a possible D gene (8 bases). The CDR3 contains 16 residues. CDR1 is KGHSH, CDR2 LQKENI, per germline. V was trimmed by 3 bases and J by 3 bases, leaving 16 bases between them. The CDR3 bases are TGTGCCAGCTCACCGCCCGGACAGGGAGGGACAGATACGCAGTATTTT. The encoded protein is CASSPPGQGGTDTQYF.

CDR3 nucleotides: TGTGCCAGCAGGGGGAACAGGGTTGGGTCACCCCTCCACTTT. It specifies CASRGNRVGSPLHF. The chain carries TRBV9 and TRBJ1-6, with TRBD1 as a possible D gene (6 bases). CDR3 length: 14 amino acids. Germline CDR1 SGDLS, CDR2 YYNGEE. Trimming left V 5 bases short and J 10 bases short, with 16 bases between. The full variable domain, with the rest looked up from reference TRBV9 and TRBJ1-6, is DSGVTQTPKHLITATGQRVTLRCSPRSGDLSVYWYQQSLDQGLQFLIQYYNGEERAKGNILERFSAQQFPDLHSELNLSSLELGDSALYFCASRGNRVGSPLHFGNGTRLTVT.

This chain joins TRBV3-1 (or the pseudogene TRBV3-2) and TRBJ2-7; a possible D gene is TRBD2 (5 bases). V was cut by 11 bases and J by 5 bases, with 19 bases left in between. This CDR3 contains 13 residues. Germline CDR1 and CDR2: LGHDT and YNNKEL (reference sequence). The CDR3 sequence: CAQSPQSGHEQYF. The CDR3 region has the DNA TGTGCCCAGAGTCCGCAGAGCGGCCACGAGCAGTACTTC.

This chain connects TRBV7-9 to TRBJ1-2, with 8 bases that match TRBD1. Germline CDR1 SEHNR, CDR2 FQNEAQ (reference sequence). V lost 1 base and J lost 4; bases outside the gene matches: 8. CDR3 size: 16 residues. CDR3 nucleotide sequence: TGTGCCAGCAGCTTAGACGACAGGGGTATCGTCTATGGCTACACCTTC. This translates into CASSLDDRGIVYGYTF.

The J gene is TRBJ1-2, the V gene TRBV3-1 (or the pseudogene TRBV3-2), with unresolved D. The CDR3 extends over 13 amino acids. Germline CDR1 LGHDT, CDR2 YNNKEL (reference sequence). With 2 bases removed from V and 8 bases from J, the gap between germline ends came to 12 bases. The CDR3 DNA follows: TGTGCCAGCAGCCAACCAGGAGCGGGGGGCTACACCTTC. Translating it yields CASSQPGAGGYTF.

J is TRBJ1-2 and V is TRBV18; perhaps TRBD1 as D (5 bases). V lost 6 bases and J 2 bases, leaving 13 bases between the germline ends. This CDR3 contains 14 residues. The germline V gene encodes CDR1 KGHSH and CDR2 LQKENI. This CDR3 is CASSKTDTNYGYTF. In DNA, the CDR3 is TGTGCCAGCTCGAAGACAGATACAAACTATGGCTACACCTTC.

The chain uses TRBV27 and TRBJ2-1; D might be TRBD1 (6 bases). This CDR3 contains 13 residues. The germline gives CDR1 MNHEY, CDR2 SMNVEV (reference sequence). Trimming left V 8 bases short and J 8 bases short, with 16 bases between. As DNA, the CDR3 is TGTGCCAGCCGCCTACAGGGTTGGTATGAGCAGTTCTTC. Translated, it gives CASRLQGWYEQFF.

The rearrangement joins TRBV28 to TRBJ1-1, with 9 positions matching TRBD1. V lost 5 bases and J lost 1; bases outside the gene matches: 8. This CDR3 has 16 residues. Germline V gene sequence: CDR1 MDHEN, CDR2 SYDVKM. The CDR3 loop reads CASSTHRGRTNTEAFF. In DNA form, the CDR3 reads TGTGCCAGCAGTACTCACAGGGGGCGGACGAACACTGAAGCTTTCTTT.

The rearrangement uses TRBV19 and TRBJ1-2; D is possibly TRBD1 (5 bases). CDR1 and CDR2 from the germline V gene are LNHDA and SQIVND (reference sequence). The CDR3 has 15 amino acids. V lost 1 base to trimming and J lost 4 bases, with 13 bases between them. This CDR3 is CASSIGTQGGYGYTF. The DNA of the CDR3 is TGTGCCAGTAGTATAGGCACGCAGGGCGGCTATGGCTACACCTTC.

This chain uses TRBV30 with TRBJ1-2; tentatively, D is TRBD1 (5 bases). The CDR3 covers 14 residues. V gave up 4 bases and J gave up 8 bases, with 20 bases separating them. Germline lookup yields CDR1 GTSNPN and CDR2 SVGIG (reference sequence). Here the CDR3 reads CAWNSQGFGSGYTF. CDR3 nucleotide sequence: TGTGCCTGGAATTCTCAGGGTTTTGGATCCGGCTACACCTTC.

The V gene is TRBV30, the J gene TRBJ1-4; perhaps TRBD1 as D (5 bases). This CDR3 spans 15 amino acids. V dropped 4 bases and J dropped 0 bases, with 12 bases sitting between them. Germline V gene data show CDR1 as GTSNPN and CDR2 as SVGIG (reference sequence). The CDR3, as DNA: TGTGCCTGGACCCCACCGACAGCAACTAATGAAAAACTGTTTTTT. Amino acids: CAWTPPTATNEKLFF.